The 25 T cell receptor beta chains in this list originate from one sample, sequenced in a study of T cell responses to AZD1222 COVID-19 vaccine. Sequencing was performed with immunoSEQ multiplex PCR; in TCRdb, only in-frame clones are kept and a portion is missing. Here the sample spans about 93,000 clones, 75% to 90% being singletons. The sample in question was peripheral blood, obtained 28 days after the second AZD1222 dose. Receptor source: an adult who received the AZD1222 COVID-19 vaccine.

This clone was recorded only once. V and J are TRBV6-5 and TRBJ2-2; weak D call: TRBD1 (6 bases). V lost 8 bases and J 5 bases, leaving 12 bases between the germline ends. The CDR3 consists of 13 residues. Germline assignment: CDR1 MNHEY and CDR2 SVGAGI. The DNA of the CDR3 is TGTGCCAGCCGGCCCGGACAGACCGGGGAGCTGTTTTTT. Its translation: CASRPGQTGELFF.

The CDR3 is CASRFPTGTGLAGANEQFF. DNA of the CDR3: TGTGCAAGTCGCTTCCCGACAGGAACGGGACTAGCGGGAGCAAATGAGCAGTTCTTC. The chain employs TRBV12-2 and TRBJ2-1; TRBD2, the table's D call, lacks a check against the DNA. TRBV12-2 is reported as a pseudogene. CDR3 length: 19 residues.

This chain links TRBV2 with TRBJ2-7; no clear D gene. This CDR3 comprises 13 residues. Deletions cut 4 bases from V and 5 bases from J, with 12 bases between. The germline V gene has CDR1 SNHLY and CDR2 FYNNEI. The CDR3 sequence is CASSVALANEQYF. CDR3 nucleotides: TGTGCCAGCAGTGTTGCACTTGCCAACGAGCAGTACTTC.

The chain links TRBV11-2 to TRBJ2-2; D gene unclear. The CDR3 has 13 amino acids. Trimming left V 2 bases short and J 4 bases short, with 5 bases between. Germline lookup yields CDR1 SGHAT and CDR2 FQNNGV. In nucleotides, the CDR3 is TGTGCCAGCAGCTTACTAATCACCGGGGAGCTGTTTTTT. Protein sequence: CASSLLITGELFF.

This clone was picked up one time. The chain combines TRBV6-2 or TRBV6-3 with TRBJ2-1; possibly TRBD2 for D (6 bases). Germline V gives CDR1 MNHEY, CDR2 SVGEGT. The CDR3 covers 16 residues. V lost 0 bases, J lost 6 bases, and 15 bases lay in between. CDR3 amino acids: CASSYSNGRRGNEQFF. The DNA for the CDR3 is TGTGCCAGCAGTTACTCGAACGGGAGACGGGGCAATGAGCAGTTCTTC.

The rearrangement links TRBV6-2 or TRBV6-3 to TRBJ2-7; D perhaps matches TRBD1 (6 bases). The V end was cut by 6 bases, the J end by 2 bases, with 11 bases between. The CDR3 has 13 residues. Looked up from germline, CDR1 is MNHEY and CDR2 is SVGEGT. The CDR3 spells CASSLGDTYEQYF. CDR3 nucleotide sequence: TGTGCCAGCAGCCTTGGGGACACCTACGAGCAGTACTTC.

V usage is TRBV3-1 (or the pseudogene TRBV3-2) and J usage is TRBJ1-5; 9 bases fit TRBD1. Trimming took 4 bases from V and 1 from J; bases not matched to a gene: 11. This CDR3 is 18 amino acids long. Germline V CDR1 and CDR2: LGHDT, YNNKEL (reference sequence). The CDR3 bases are TGTGCCAGCAGCCCCGGACAGGGGCTGGGGGAAAGCAATCAGCCCCAGCATTTT. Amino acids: CASSPGQGLGESNQPQHF.

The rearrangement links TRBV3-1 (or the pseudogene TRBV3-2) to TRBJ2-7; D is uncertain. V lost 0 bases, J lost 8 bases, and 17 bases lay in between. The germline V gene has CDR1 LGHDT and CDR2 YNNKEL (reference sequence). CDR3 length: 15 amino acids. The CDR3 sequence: CASSQDPTDPHKQYF. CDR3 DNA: TGTGCCAGCAGCCAAGATCCAACCGACCCCCACAAGCAGTACTTC.

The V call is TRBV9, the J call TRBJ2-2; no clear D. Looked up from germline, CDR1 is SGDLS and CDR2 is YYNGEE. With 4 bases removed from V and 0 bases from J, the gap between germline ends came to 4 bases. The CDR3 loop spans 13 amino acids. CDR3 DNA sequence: TGTGCCAGCAGCACCGCGAACACCGGGGAGCTGTTTTTT. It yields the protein CASSTANTGELFF.

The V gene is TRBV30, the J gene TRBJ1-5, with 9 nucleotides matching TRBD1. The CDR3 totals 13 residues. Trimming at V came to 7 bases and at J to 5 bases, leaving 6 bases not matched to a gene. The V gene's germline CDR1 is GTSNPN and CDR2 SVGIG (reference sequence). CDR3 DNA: TGTGCCTTCAACACAGGGGGCTATCAGCCCCAGCATTTT. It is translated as CAFNTGGYQPQHF.

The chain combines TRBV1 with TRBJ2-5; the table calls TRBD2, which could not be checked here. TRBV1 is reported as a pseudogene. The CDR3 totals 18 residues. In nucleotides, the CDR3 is TGCACCAGCAGCCCACCCCCACTAGCGGGAGGACTGGGGGAGACCCAGTACTTC. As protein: CTSSPPPLAGGLGETQYF.

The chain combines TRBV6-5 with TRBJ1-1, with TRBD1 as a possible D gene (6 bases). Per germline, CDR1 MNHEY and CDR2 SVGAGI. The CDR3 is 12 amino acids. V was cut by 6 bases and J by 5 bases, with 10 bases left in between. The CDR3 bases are TGTGCCAGCAGCCCACAGGGTACTGAAGCTTTCTTT. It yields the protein CASSPQGTEAFF.

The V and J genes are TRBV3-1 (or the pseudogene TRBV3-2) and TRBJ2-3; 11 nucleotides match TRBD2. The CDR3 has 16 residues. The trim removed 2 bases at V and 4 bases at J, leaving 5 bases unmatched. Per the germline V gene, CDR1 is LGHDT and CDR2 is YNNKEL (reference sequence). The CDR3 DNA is TGTGCCAGCAGCCAACTAGGACTAGCGGGTGCAGATACGCAGTATTTT. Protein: CASSQLGLAGADTQYF.

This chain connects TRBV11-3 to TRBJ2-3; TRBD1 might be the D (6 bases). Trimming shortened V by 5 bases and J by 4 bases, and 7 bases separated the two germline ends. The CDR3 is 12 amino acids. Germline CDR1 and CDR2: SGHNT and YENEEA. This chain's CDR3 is CASSQGSDTQYF. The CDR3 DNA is TGTGCCAGCAGCCAGGGGTCAGATACGCAGTATTTT.

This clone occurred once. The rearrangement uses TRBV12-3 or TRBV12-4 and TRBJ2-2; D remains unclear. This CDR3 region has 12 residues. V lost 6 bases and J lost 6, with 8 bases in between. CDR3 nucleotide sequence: TGTGCCAGCAGCCCGTCTCCCGGGGAGCTGTTTTTT. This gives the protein CASSPSPGELFF.

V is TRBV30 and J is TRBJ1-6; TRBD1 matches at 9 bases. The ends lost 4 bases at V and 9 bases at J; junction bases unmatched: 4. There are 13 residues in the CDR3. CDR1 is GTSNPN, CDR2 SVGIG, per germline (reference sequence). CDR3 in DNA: TGTGCCTGGAAGGGGACAGGGACTTCACCCCTCCACTTT. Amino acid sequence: CAWKGTGTSPLHF.

The CDR3 is CASSPLAGSEQYF. CDR3 DNA sequence: TGTGCCAGCAGTCCTTTAGCGGGTTCCGAGCAGTACTTC. The chain couples TRBV7-3 to TRBJ2-7; 7 bases align to TRBD2. V shed 6 bases, J shed 6 bases, and the junction held 8 bases outside the gene matches. CDR3 length: 13 residues. CDR1 is SGHTA and CDR2 is FQGTGA in the germline V gene.

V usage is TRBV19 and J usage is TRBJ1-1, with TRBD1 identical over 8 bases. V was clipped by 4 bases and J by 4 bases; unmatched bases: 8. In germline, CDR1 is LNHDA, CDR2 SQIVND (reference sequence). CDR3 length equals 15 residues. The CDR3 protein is CASSTSGQGPTEAFF. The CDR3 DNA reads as TGTGCCAGTAGTACCTCCGGACAGGGTCCCACTGAAGCTTTCTTT.

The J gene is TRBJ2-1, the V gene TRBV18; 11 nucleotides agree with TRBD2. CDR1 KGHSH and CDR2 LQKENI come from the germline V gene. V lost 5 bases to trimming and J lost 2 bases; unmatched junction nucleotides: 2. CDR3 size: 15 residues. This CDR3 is CASSTLAGAYNEQFF. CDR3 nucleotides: TGTGCCAGCTCAACACTAGCGGGAGCCTACAATGAGCAGTTCTTC.

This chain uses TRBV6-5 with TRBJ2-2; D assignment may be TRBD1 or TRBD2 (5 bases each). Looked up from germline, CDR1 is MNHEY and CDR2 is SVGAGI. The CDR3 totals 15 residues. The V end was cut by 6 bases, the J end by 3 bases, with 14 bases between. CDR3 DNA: TGTGCCAGCAGGAGGGGCAGTGGGGACACCGGGGAGCTGTTTTTT. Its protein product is CASRRGSGDTGELFF.

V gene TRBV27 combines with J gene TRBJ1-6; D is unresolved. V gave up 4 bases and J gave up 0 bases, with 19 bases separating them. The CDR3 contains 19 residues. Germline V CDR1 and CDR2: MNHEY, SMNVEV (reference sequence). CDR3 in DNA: TGTGCCAGCAGTTCCCGGCGGAACTTGGGGAGCTCCTATAATTCACCCCTCCACTTT. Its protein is CASSSRRNLGSSYNSPLHF.

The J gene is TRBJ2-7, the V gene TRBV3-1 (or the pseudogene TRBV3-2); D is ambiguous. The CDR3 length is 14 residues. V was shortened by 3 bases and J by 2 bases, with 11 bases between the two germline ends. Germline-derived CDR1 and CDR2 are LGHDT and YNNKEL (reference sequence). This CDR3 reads CASSHFTPTYEQYF. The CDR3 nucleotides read TGTGCCAGCAGCCATTTTACACCAACCTACGAGCAGTACTTC.

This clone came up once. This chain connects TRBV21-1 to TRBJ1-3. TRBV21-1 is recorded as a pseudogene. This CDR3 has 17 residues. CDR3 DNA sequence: TGTGCCAGCAGCAAAGCGAGGGGGGCAGGCTCTGGAAACACCATATATTTT. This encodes CASSKARGAGSGNTIYF.

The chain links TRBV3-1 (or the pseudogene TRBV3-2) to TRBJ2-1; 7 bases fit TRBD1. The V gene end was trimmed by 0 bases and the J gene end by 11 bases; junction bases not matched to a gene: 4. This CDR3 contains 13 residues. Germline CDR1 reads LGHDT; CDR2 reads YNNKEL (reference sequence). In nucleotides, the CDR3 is TGTGCCAGCAGCCAAGAACGGACAGGTCAGCAGTTCTTC. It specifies CASSQERTGQQFF.

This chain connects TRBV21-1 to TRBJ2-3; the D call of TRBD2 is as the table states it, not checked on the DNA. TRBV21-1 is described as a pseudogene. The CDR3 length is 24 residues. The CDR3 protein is CASSKGSRVILAGSPGRSTDTQYF. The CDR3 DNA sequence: TGTGCCAGCAGCAAAGGGTCTCGGGTAATACTAGCGGGAAGCCCGGGCCGGTCCACAGATACGCAGTATTTT.